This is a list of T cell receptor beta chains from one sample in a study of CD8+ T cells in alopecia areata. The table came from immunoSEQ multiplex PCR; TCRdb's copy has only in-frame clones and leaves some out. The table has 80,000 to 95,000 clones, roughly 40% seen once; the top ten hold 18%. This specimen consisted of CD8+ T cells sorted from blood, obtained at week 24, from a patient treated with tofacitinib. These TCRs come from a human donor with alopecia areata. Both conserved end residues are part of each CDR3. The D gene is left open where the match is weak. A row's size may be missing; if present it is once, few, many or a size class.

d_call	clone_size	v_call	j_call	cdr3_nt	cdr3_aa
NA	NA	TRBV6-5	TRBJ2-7	TGTGCCAGCAGTTACTCCCGCAGGCCCCTGGAGCAGTACTTC	CASSYSRRPLEQYF
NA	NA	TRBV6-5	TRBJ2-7	TGTGCCAGCAGTTTGGGGATGCCCTACGAGCAGTACTTC	CASSLGMPYEQYF
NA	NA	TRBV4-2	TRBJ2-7	TGTGCCAGCAGCCCCGGTGGGGGCTACGAGCAGTACTTC	CASSPGGGYEQYF
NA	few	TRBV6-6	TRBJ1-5	TGTGCCAGCAACTCAACCCCCCAGCCCCAGCATTTT	CASNSTPQPQHF
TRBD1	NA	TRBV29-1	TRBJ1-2	TGCAGCGTTGAAGTTACCGTCACCGGGACAGGATATGGCTACACCTTC	CSVEVTVTGTGYGYTF
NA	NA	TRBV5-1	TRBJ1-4	TGCGCCAGCAGCTTGATTGCAGGTCAACTGTTTTTT	CASSLIAGQLFF
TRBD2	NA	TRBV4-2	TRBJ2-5	TGTGCCAGCAGCCAAGATCAGGCTAGCGGGACGACCCAGTACTTC	CASSQDQASGTTQYF
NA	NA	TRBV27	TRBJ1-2	TGTGCCAGCAGTTTAGGGGGGAGCTATGGCTACACCTTC	CASSLGGSYGYTF
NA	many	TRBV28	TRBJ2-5	TGTGCCAGCAGTCCCCCGACTGAACCGCAAGAGACCCAGTACTTC	CASSPPTEPQETQYF
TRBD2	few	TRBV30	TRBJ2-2	TGTGCCGGAACTAGCGGGAGGAACACCGGGGAGCTGTTTTTT	CAGTSGRNTGELFF
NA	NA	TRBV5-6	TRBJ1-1	TGTGCCAGCAGCCAAGGGAGCACTGAAGCTTTCTTT	CASSQGSTEAFF
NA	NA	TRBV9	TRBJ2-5	TGTGCCAGCAGCGCGGGTGGGGACCCGATCGAGACCCAGTACTTC	CASSAGGDPIETQYF
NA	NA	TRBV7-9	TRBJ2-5	TGTGCCAGCAGCCCATTAACGCAGGGTGGCGAGACCCAGTACTTC	CASSPLTQGGETQYF
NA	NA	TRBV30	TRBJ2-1	TGTGCCTGGAGTTACAGGGTTAGGAGCCACGGCAATGAGCAGTTCTTC	CAWSYRVRSHGNEQFF
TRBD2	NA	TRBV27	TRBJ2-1	TGTGCCAGCAGTACCGGGACTAGCAGTTACAATGAGCAGTTCTTC	CASSTGTSSYNEQFF
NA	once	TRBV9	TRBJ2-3	TGTGCCAGCAGCGTAGTAGGAGGCACAGATACGCAGTATTTT	CASSVVGGTDTQYF
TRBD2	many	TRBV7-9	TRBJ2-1	TGTGCCAGCAGCCCCAGCGCAGCGGGAGCCTATGAGCAGTTCTTC	CASSPSAAGAYEQFF
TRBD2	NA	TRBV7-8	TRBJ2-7	TGTGCCAGCAGCCAGGCGGGAGTTCCTCAATTCTACGAGCAGTACTTC	CASSQAGVPQFYEQYF
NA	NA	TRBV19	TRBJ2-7	TGTGCCAGTAGTTCCGGGCAGGGCTACGAGCAGTACTTC	CASSSGQGYEQYF
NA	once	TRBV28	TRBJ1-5	TGTGCCAGCCAGACAGGTTATGGCAATCAGCCCCAGCATTTT	CASQTGYGNQPQHF
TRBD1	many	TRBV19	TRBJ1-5	TGTGCCAGTAGTATACGGACAGGGATGGATCAGCCCCAGCATTTT	CASSIRTGMDQPQHF
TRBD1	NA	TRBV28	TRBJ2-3	TGTGCCAGCAGTTTATCAGACAGGGCAACAGATACGCAGTATTTT	CASSLSDRATDTQYF
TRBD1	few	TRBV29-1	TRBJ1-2	TGCAGCGTGCGACAGGGGGGGATAGCTAACTATGGCTACACCTTC	CSVRQGGIANYGYTF
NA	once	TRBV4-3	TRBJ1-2	TGCGCCAGCAGCCAAGATAGGGTGTCAAACTATGGCTACACCTTC	CASSQDRVSNYGYTF
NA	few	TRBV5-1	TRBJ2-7	TGCGCCAGCAGCTTGTCCCGAGGGGGTGCGGTCCACGAGCAGTACTTC	CASSLSRGGAVHEQYF
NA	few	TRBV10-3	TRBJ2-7	TGTGCCATCAGTGAGGCAGGGGTCGAGCAGTACTTC	CAISEAGVEQYF
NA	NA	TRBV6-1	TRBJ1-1	TGTGCCAGCAGTCGCGGACACTTGAACACTGAAGCTTTCTTT	CASSRGHLNTEAFF
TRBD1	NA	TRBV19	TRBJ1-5	TGTGCCAGTAGTATTCCCGGGACAGCCTGGAATCAGCCCCAGCATTTT	CASSIPGTAWNQPQHF
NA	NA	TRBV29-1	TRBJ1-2	TGCAGCGTTGGTCAGGGGCTCTATGGCTACACCTTC	CSVGQGLYGYTF
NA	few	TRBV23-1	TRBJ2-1	TGCGCCAGCAGCCCACCAATGGGGACACCGGAGATTGGTGAGCAGTTCTTC	CASSPPMGTPEIGEQFF
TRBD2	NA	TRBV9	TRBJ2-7	TGTGCCAGCAGCGTAAAGACTAGCGGGACCCTTTACGAGCAGTACTTC	CASSVKTSGTLYEQYF
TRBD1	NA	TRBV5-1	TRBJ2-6	TGCGCCAGCAGCTTGAAGACAGGGAACTCTGGGGCCAACGTCCTGACTTTC	CASSLKTGNSGANVLTF